This T cell receptor beta chain was found in a study of OX40 agonist ivuxolimab in advanced cancers. Overall study context: Of mixed ages from about 20 to 85 and averaging roughly 64 years, the group was around 78% male.

Germline CDR1 and CDR2: LNHDA and SQIVND (reference sequence). Trimming left V 3 bases short and J 0 bases short, with 3 bases between. The CDR3 extends over 13 amino acids. Points on this clone: Its target is not known.

Points from the study as a whole: The average count of expanded clones was higher among CD8+ T cells than among CD4+.

Assay used: immunoSEQ multiplex PCR; TCRdb lists only in-frame clones, some missing. The sample lists some 45,000 clones, 86% occurring once. The input for sequencing was CD4+ or CD8+ T cells sorted from blood, taken in a trial of the OX40 agonist ivuxolimab. This chain uses TRBV19 with TRBJ1-3; D is unclear. The origin of this receptor is an adult with an advanced solid tumor such as melanoma, head and neck, liver or kidney cancer. The CDR3, as DNA: TGTGCCAGTAGTATGGACTCTGGAAACACCATATATTTT. It codes for CASSMDSGNTIYF. Full variable domain (rest looked up from reference TRBV19 and TRBJ1-3): DGGITQSPKYLFRKEGQNVTLSCEQNLNHDAMYWYRQDPGQGLRLIYYSQIVNDFQKGDIAEGYSVSREKKESFPLTVTSAQKNPTAFYLCASSMDSGNTIYFGEGSWLTVV.